Listed below are T cell receptor beta chains from one sample, sequenced in a study of cytomegalovirus exposure and HLA in healthy donors. Clones were read by immunoSEQ multiplex PCR, and TCRdb kept only the in-frame ones, dropping some. The sample lists 80,000 to 100,000 clones; more than 75% were seen once. The material sequenced was PBMCs. These receptors were collected from a man younger than 45 in good health and CMV-seronegative. CDR3s leave out the opening cysteine and the closing phenylalanine or tryptophan. D genes are given only for firm matches.

V gene: TRBV28; D gene: -; CDR3 protein: ATQTEGGNQPQH
V gene: TRBV29-1; D gene: TRBD1; CDR3 protein: SAEGAMNTEAF
V gene: TRBV4-1; D gene: TRBD2; CDR3 protein: ASSPGLAGTGELF
V gene: TRBV15; D gene: -; CDR3 protein: ATSGGGQPYLSEQY
V gene: TRBV28; D gene: TRBD2; CDR3 protein: ASSLRGGTDTQY
V gene: TRBV6-5; D gene: -; CDR3 protein: ASSYSRRAGTEAF
V gene: TRBV9; D gene: TRBD2; CDR3 protein: ASSKSGRGADTQY
V gene: TRBV2; D gene: -; CDR3 protein: ASISTGTYEQF
V gene: TRBV19; D gene: TRBD1; CDR3 protein: ASIRQGGTEAF
V gene: TRBV19; D gene: TRBD1; CDR3 protein: ASSIGRGQRGQPQH
V gene: TRBV5-4; D gene: -; CDR3 protein: ASIPRGGGYNTEAF
V gene: TRBV11-2; D gene: TRBD2; CDR3 protein: ASSLDRSGRVWYEQY
V gene: TRBV28; D gene: TRBD2; CDR3 protein: ASSLGRAGNTGELF
V gene: TRBV5-1; D gene: -; CDR3 protein: ASSGGTSYEQY
V gene: TRBV5-4; D gene: TRBD2; CDR3 protein: ASSGGLGEYEQY
V gene: TRBV9; D gene: -; CDR3 protein: ASSSTAGSYNEQF
V gene: TRBV27; D gene: TRBD2; CDR3 protein: ASSISGSVLSTEQF
V gene: TRBV6-1; D gene: -; CDR3 protein: ASSERRGIV
V gene: TRBV18; D gene: -; CDR3 protein: ASSLQGPGSNQPQH
V gene: TRBV30; D gene: TRBD1; CDR3 protein: AWSAQQGTEAF
V gene: TRBV11-2; D gene: -; CDR3 protein: ASSPRISEANNSPLH
V gene: TRBV7-6; D gene: -; CDR3 protein: ASSPEPFTEAF
V gene: TRBV11-3; D gene: TRBD2; CDR3 protein: ASSLGGGVYNEQF
V gene: TRBV6-1; D gene: -; CDR3 protein: ASSAGSDTQY
V gene: TRBV7-9; D gene: -; CDR3 protein: ASSFLTDTQY
V gene: TRBV10-1; D gene: TRBD2; CDR3 protein: ASIVSWGVGTSGTDTQY
V gene: TRBV10-1; D gene: TRBD1; CDR3 protein: ASSETGQGMGETQY
V gene: TRBV27; D gene: -; CDR3 protein: ASSRTQYNEQF
V gene: TRBV2; D gene: TRBD1; CDR3 protein: ASSNPGQGYEQY
V gene: TRBV28; D gene: TRBD1; CDR3 protein: ASRPGQGHGANEQY
V gene: TRBV20-1; D gene: -; CDR3 protein: SAGGPSRDH
V gene: TRBV4-1; D gene: -; CDR3 protein: ASSQSPGSTFYT
V gene: TRBV5-1; D gene: TRBD1; CDR3 protein: ASSLGGGTANSPLH